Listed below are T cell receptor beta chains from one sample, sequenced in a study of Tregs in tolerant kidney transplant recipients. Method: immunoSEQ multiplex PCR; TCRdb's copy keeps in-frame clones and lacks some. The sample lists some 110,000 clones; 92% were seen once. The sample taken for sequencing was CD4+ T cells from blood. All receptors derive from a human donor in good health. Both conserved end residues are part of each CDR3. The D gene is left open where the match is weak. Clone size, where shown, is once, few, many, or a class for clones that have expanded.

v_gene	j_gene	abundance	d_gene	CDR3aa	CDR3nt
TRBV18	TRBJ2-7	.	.	CASSDVRTSYEQYF	TGTGCCAGCTCCGATGTTCGTACCTCCTACGAGCAGTACTTC
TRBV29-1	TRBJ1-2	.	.	CSVWTTDYGYTF	TGCAGCGTTTGGACAACCGACTATGGCTACACCTTC
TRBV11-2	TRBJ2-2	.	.	CASRTQWGTGELFF	TGTGCCAGCAGAACCCAGTGGGGCACCGGGGAGCTGTTTTTT
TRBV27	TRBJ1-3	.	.	CASSPRGAGNTIYF	TGTGCCAGCAGCCCGAGGGGGGCTGGAAACACCATATATTTT
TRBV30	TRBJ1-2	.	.	CAWSKESRFRAPGGYTF	TGTGCCTGGAGTAAGGAAAGTCGATTCCGGGCCCCCGGTGGCTACACCTTC
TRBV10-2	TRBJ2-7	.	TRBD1	CASSEGTGSLEQYF	TGCGCCAGCAGTGAAGGGACAGGGTCTCTCGAGCAGTACTTC
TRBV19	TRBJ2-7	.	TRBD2	CASSESGGSNEQYF	TGTGCCAGTAGTGAATCGGGAGGTTCCAACGAGCAGTACTTC
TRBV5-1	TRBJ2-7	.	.	CASSLASGTSGLYEQYF	TGCGCCAGCAGCTTGGCTTCCGGGACATCGGGTCTTTACGAGCAGTACTTC
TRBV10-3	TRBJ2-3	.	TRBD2	CAISKLAGGPDTQYF	TGTGCCATCAGCAAACTAGCGGGGGGCCCAGATACGCAGTATTTT
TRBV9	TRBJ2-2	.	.	CASSVSGGGELFF	TGTGCCAGCAGCGTTAGCGGAGGAGGGGAGCTGTTTTTT
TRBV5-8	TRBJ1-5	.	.	CASSPRTGNQPQHF	TGTGCCAGCAGCCCACGGACGGGCAATCAGCCCCAGCATTTT
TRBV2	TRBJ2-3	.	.	CASSESLGTDTQYF	TGTGCCAGCAGTGAATCATTGGGCACAGATACGCAGTATTTT
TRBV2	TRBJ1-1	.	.	CASSEGAGRTTEAFF	TGTGCCAGCAGTGAAGGGGCCGGCAGGACCACTGAAGCTTTCTTT
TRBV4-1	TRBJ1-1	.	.	CASSLRDSDTEAFF	TGCGCCAGCAGCCTGCGGGATTCCGACACTGAAGCTTTCTTT
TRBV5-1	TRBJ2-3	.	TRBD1	CASSGDRGIDTQYF	TGCGCCAGCAGCGGGGACAGGGGGATCGATACGCAGTATTTT
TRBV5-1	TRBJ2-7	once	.	CASSGAYEQYF	TGCGCCAGCTCCGGGGCCTACGAGCAGTACTTC
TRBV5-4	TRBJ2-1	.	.	CASSPQGGALYNEQFF	TGTGCCAGCAGCCCTCAGGGGGGGGCCCTATACAATGAGCAGTTCTTC
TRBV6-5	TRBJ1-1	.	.	CASSKGRNTEAFF	TGTGCCAGCAGTAAAGGACGGAACACTGAAGCTTTCTTT
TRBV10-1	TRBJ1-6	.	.	CASSAGSNSPLHF	TGCGCCAGCAGTGCCGGGAGCAATTCACCCCTCCACTTT
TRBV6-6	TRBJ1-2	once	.	CASSPGGSNYGYTF	TGTGCCAGCAGTCCCGGAGGGAGCAACTATGGCTACACCTTC
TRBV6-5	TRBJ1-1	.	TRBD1	CASRRTGGYTEAFF	TGTGCCAGCAGACGGACAGGGGGGTACACTGAAGCTTTCTTT
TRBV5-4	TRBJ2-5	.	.	CASSLKGDEETQYF	TGTGCCAGCAGCTTGAAAGGGGATGAAGAGACCCAGTACTTC
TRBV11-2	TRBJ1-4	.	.	CASSKSGVRDEKLFF	TGTGCCAGCAGCAAAAGCGGGGTTCGAGATGAAAAACTGTTTTTT
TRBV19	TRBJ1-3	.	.	CASSISRGQSGNTIYF	TGTGCCAGTAGTATAAGCAGGGGACAATCTGGAAACACCATATATTTT
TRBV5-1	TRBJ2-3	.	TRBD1	CASSFQGAPDTQYF	TGCGCCAGCAGTTTCCAGGGGGCCCCAGATACGCAGTATTTT
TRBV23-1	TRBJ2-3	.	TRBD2	CASSHWTSGRIQDTQYF	TGCGCCAGCAGTCACTGGACTAGCGGGAGAATTCAGGATACGCAGTATTTT
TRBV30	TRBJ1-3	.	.	CAWSETVSGNTIYF	TGTGCCTGGAGTGAGACAGTCTCTGGAAACACCATATATTTT
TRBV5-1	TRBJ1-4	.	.	CASSPDTGYEKLFF	TGCGCCAGCAGCCCGGACACAGGGTATGAAAAACTGTTTTTT
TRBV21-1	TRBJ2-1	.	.	CASRRSHLYNEQFF	TGTGCCAGCAGGAGGTCCCACCTTTACAATGAGCAGTTCTTC